This is a list of T cell receptor beta chains from one sample in a study of Graves' ophthalmopathy and Graves' hyperthyroidism. TCRdb ran MiXCR on the multiplex PCR reads and lists one entry per CDR3 protein. The sample has about 740,000 distinct CDR3 sequences, 35% to 50% seen once. The specimen was peripheral blood. The source of these receptors is an adult man with Graves' ophthalmopathy. CDR3s include the opening cysteine and the closing phenylalanine or tryptophan. The D gene is left open where the match is weak. Clone size, where shown, is once, few, many, or a class for clones that have expanded.

j_call,d_call,clone_size,v_call,cdr3_nt,cdr3_aa
TRBJ1-1,TRBD1,many,TRBV12-3/TRBV12-4,TGTGCCAGCAGGGGGGACAGGGTGAACACTGAAGCTTTCTTT,CASRGDRVNTEAFF
TRBJ1-4,-,-,TRBV10-3,TGTGCCATCAGTGAAGGGTCGGGTAATGAAAAACTGTTTTTT,CAISEGSGNEKLFF
TRBJ2-6,-,-,TRBV29-1,TGCAGCGCTGGGGGGTCAGGTGGGGCCAACGTCCTGACTTTC,CSAGGSGGANVLTF
TRBJ2-7,-,-,TRBV29-1,TGCAGCGTACACAGGGGGGGGAACTCCTACGAGCAGTACTTC,CSVHRGGNSYEQYF
TRBJ1-5,-,-,TRBV19,TGTGCCAGTAGTTTCGTCGGGGGTGGGGGCAATCAGCCCCAGCATTTT,CASSFVGGGGNQPQHF
TRBJ1-1,-,many,TRBV5-6,TGTGCCAGCAGCTTCGGAGGTGGAGCTTTCTTT,CASSFGGGAFF
TRBJ1-5,-,few,TRBV19,TGTGCCAGCATAAAGACAGCAAATAGCAATCAGCCCCAGCATTTT,CASIKTANSNQPQHF
TRBJ2-3,-,-,TRBV29-1,TGCAGCGACGCAGGGTCCACAGATACGCAGTATTTT,CSDAGSTDTQYF
TRBJ2-2,-,-,TRBV20-1,TGCAGTGCTAGAGATCCACGTACCACCGGGGAGCTGTTTTTT,CSARDPRTTGELFF
TRBJ1-2,TRBD1,once,TRBV5-1,TGCGCCAGCAGCTTCGAGGGACAGGGGGCTACGGGCTACACCTTC,CASSFEGQGATGYTF
TRBJ2-3,-,-,TRBV24-1,TGTGCCACCAGTGGGGGTTACAGAGTAACAGATACGCAGTATTTT,CATSGGYRVTDTQYF
TRBJ2-3,-,-,TRBV2,TGTGCCAGCGGGATTCGCACAGATACGCAGTATTTT,CASGIRTDTQYF
TRBJ2-2,TRBD1,-,TRBV5-1,TGCGCCAGCAGCCGGACCGGGACAGGGGGTCCCGGGGAGCTGTTTTTT,CASSRTGTGGPGELFF
TRBJ2-7,TRBD2,-,TRBV29-1,TGCAGCGTTGAATCGTGGGGGGGGTACGAGCAGTACTTC,CSVESWGGYEQYF